The source of this TCR beta chain is a study of beta chain features in type 1 diabetes. This clone was counted a few times. What it recognizes is unknown. Investigators reverse transcribed all isolated RNA, so they sequenced expressed TCRB transcripts. Profiled with immunoSEQ multiplex PCR; TCRdb holds only in-frame clones, not every one. The repertoire holds some 640,000 clones, around an eighth seen once, with 0.03% to 0.04% in the top ten. CD4+ cells of the naive, central memory, regulatory and stem cell-like memory types were sorted via CD45RO/CCR7/CD25/CD127/CD95/CD27. All of the sorted populations showed purity greater than 98%. Study-wide findings and caveats: Moderately but significantly shorter TCRB CDR3s were found in Type 1 diabetes patients in all four CD4+ subsets.

This TCR derives from a man in his late teens or twenties with type 1 diabetes. Material for sequencing was naive CD4+ T cells from blood.

Written as DNA, the CDR3 is TGTGCCAGCACCGACAGGGGGCGAAGGGATACGCAGTATTTT. Translated, it gives CASTDRGRRDTQYF. The chain is built from TRBV7-2 and TRBJ2-3; 10 nucleotides match TRBD1. J lost 6 bases, V lost 7 bases, and 7 bases had no gene match. This CDR3 is built from 14 residues. Germline V CDR1 and CDR2: SGHTA, FQGNSA.